This is a list of T cell receptor beta chains from one sample in a study of T cell responses to AZD1222 COVID-19 vaccine. Repertoires were generated with immunoSEQ multiplex PCR, while TCRdb's copy carries only in-frame clones and drops some. In the table there are over 25,000 clones, roughly 90% of which are singletons. Sequences were derived from peripheral blood, sampled 28 days after the second AZD1222 dose. The receptor source for this set is an adult who received the AZD1222 COVID-19 vaccine. Each CDR3 is given with its conserved first and last residue. D genes are given only for firm matches. A row's size may be missing; if present it is once, few, many or a size class.

cdr3_aa: CASIPGQGRAEAFF; cdr3_nt: TGTGCCAGCATCCCGGGACAGGGGCGGGCGGAAGCTTTCTTT; d_call: NA; j_call: TRBJ1-1; v_call: TRBV21-1; clone_size: NA
cdr3_aa: CASSVERTSGGETQYF; cdr3_nt: TGTGCCAGCAGCGTAGAGCGGACTAGCGGGGGGGAGACCCAGTACTTC; d_call: TRBD2; j_call: TRBJ2-5; v_call: TRBV9; clone_size: NA
cdr3_aa: CASSLRPTGGTDTQYF; cdr3_nt: TGCGCCAGCAGCTTGCGGCCCACCGGGGGCACAGATACGCAGTATTTT; d_call: NA; j_call: TRBJ2-3; v_call: TRBV5-1; clone_size: NA
cdr3_aa: CASSLYGQGGYGYTF; cdr3_nt: TGTGCCAGCAGTTTATACGGACAGGGAGGCTATGGCTACACCTTC; d_call: TRBD1; j_call: TRBJ1-2; v_call: TRBV27; clone_size: NA
cdr3_aa: CASSSYSYEQYF; cdr3_nt: TGTGCCAGCAGCTCATACAGCTACGAGCAGTACTTC; d_call: NA; j_call: TRBJ2-7; v_call: TRBV3-1/TRBV3-2; clone_size: NA
cdr3_aa: CSVLRGYNEQFF; cdr3_nt: TGCAGCGTTCTAAGGGGGTACAATGAGCAGTTCTTC; d_call: NA; j_call: TRBJ2-1; v_call: TRBV29-1; clone_size: NA
cdr3_aa: CASSVGLAGGRGYEQYF; cdr3_nt: TGTGCCAGCAGCGTAGGGCTAGCGGGAGGGCGGGGCTACGAGCAGTACTTC; d_call: TRBD2; j_call: TRBJ2-7; v_call: TRBV9; clone_size: NA
cdr3_aa: CASSQDAGSNYGYTF; cdr3_nt: TGTGCCAGCAGCCAAGACGCAGGCTCTAACTATGGCTACACCTTC; d_call: NA; j_call: TRBJ1-2; v_call: TRBV5-4; clone_size: NA
cdr3_aa: CASSPGREAYNEQFF; cdr3_nt: TGTGCCAGCTCACCCGGGCGGGAGGCCTACAATGAGCAGTTCTTC; d_call: TRBD2; j_call: TRBJ2-1; v_call: TRBV18; clone_size: once
cdr3_aa: CASSQPAGGVADTQYF; cdr3_nt: TGTGCCAGCTCACAGCCGGCGGGAGGGGTCGCAGATACGCAGTATTTT; d_call: TRBD2; j_call: TRBJ2-3; v_call: TRBV18; clone_size: NA
cdr3_aa: CASRDSNYGYTF; cdr3_nt: TGTGCCAGCAGAGACAGTAACTATGGCTACACCTTC; d_call: NA; j_call: TRBJ1-2; v_call: TRBV6-5; clone_size: NA
cdr3_aa: CASSLIGEQFF; cdr3_nt: TGTGCCAGCAGTTTAATCGGTGAGCAGTTCTTC; d_call: NA; j_call: TRBJ2-1; v_call: TRBV12-3/TRBV12-4; clone_size: NA
cdr3_aa: CASSSRTANRDEQYF; cdr3_nt: TGTGCCAGCAGCTCCAGGACAGCGAACAGGGACGAGCAGTACTTC; d_call: NA; j_call: TRBJ2-7; v_call: TRBV9; clone_size: NA
cdr3_aa: CASSATGGPTYEQYF; cdr3_nt: TGTGCCAGCAGCGCGACTGGCGGGCCGACCTACGAGCAGTACTTC; d_call: NA; j_call: TRBJ2-7; v_call: TRBV7-2; clone_size: NA
cdr3_aa: CASSLWDRGRIGEAFF; cdr3_nt: TGTGCCAGCAGTTTATGGGACAGGGGGCGAATAGGTGAAGCTTTCTTT; d_call: TRBD1; j_call: TRBJ1-1; v_call: TRBV27; clone_size: NA
cdr3_aa: CASSSLAGVNEQFF; cdr3_nt: TGTGCCAGCAGCTCACTAGCGGGAGTTAATGAGCAGTTCTTC; d_call: TRBD2; j_call: TRBJ2-1; v_call: TRBV27; clone_size: once
cdr3_aa: CASSNPTSGSYEQYF; cdr3_nt: TGTGCCAGCAGTAACCCGACTAGCGGGAGTTACGAGCAGTACTTC; d_call: TRBD2; j_call: TRBJ2-7; v_call: TRBV27; clone_size: NA
cdr3_aa: CASSKRKSYEQYF; cdr3_nt: TGTGCCAGCAGCAAACGGAAGAGCTACGAGCAGTACTTC; d_call: NA; j_call: TRBJ2-7; v_call: TRBV21-1; clone_size: NA
cdr3_aa: CASSALQGADSPLHF; cdr3_nt: TGTGCCAGTAGTGCCCTACAGGGGGCCGATTCACCCCTCCACTTT; d_call: TRBD1; j_call: TRBJ1-6; v_call: TRBV19; clone_size: NA
cdr3_aa: CASSLRRPNTGELFF; cdr3_nt: TGTGCCAGCAGTTTACGGCGACCGAACACCGGGGAGCTGTTTTTT; d_call: NA; j_call: TRBJ2-2; v_call: TRBV27; clone_size: NA
cdr3_aa: CASSLEGIKVSGELFF; cdr3_nt: TGTGCCAGCAGTTTAGAGGGGATAAAGGTATCCGGGGAGCTGTTTTTT; d_call: NA; j_call: TRBJ2-2; v_call: TRBV28; clone_size: once
cdr3_aa: CASSLYQERNDRVFGLDTEAFF; cdr3_nt: TGTGCCAGCAGTTTATATCAAGAGAGGAACGACAGGGTGTTCGGTTTAGACACTGAAGCTTTCTTT; d_call: TRBD1; j_call: TRBJ1-1; v_call: TRBV28; clone_size: NA
cdr3_aa: CATSDPKLGISDTQYF; cdr3_nt: TGTGCCACCAGTGATCCAAAGCTGGGGATTTCAGATACGCAGTATTTT; d_call: NA; j_call: TRBJ2-3; v_call: TRBV24-1; clone_size: NA
cdr3_aa: CASSLRRDSGTEAFF; cdr3_nt: TGTGCCAGCAGTTTAAGGAGGGACTCGGGCACTGAAGCTTTCTTT; d_call: NA; j_call: TRBJ1-1; v_call: TRBV27; clone_size: NA
cdr3_aa: CASRDRQGLSYTF; cdr3_nt: TGTGCCAGCAGGGACCGACAGGGATTGAGCTACACCTTC; d_call: TRBD1; j_call: TRBJ1-2; v_call: TRBV9; clone_size: once
cdr3_aa: CASSQGSGTSITDTQYF; cdr3_nt: TGTGCCAGCAGCCAAGGTTCCGGGACTAGCATCACAGATACGCAGTATTTT; d_call: TRBD2; j_call: TRBJ2-3; v_call: TRBV14; clone_size: once
cdr3_aa: CASSSTGLYNSPLHF; cdr3_nt: TGTGCCAGCAGCTCGACAGGCCTCTATAATTCACCCCTCCACTTT; d_call: NA; j_call: TRBJ1-6; v_call: TRBV7-9; clone_size: NA
cdr3_aa: CASSPPGADTEAFF; cdr3_nt: TGTGCCAGCTCACCACCTGGAGCCGACACTGAAGCTTTCTTT; d_call: NA; j_call: TRBJ1-1; v_call: TRBV18; clone_size: NA
cdr3_aa: CASSPMPAGAYEQYF; cdr3_nt: TGTGCCAGCAGTCCCATGCCGGCAGGGGCCTACGAGCAGTACTTC; d_call: NA; j_call: TRBJ2-7; v_call: TRBV6-2/TRBV6-3; clone_size: few
cdr3_aa: CASSVATGELFF; cdr3_nt: TGTGCCAGCAGCGTGGCTACCGGGGAGCTGTTTTTT; d_call: NA; j_call: TRBJ2-2; v_call: TRBV7-8; clone_size: few
cdr3_aa: CASSQSPAGGYNEQFF; cdr3_nt: TGCGCCAGCAGCCAATCCCCAGCGGGTGGCTACAATGAGCAGTTCTTC; d_call: NA; j_call: TRBJ2-1; v_call: TRBV4-1; clone_size: NA
cdr3_aa: CASSTSAGGPRGEQFF; cdr3_nt: TGTGCCAGCAGCACCTCAGCGGGAGGGCCCAGGGGTGAGCAGTTCTTC; d_call: TRBD2; j_call: TRBJ2-1; v_call: TRBV7-8; clone_size: NA
cdr3_aa: CASSLRTANTGELFF; cdr3_nt: TGTGCCAGCAGCCTCCGGACCGCGAACACCGGGGAGCTGTTTTTT; d_call: NA; j_call: TRBJ2-2; v_call: TRBV7-2; clone_size: NA
cdr3_aa: CASSGTGTTNEKLFF; cdr3_nt: TGTGCCAGTAGTGGAACAGGGACAACTAATGAAAAACTGTTTTTT; d_call: NA; j_call: TRBJ1-4; v_call: TRBV19; clone_size: NA
cdr3_aa: CASGLVATQDNEAFF; cdr3_nt: TGTGCTAGTGGTTTGGTAGCGACGCAGGATAATGAAGCTTTCTTT; d_call: NA; j_call: TRBJ1-1; v_call: TRBV12-5; clone_size: NA
cdr3_aa: CASSVTTNEKLFF; cdr3_nt: TGTGCCAGCAGCGTGACTACGAATGAAAAACTGTTTTTT; d_call: NA; j_call: TRBJ1-4; v_call: TRBV5-4; clone_size: NA
cdr3_aa: CASIPLGQNTGELFF; cdr3_nt: TGTGCCAGCATCCCCCTGGGACAAAACACCGGGGAGCTGTTTTTT; d_call: NA; j_call: TRBJ2-2; v_call: TRBV5-5; clone_size: NA
cdr3_aa: CASSTTGPGTGGEAFF; cdr3_nt: TGCGCCAGCAGCACTACCGGCCCTGGGACAGGGGGTGAAGCTTTCTTT; d_call: TRBD1; j_call: TRBJ1-1; v_call: TRBV5-1; clone_size: once
cdr3_aa: CATSRVGRGGQPQHF; cdr3_nt: TGTGCCACCAGCAGGGTAGGCAGGGGTGGTCAGCCCCAGCATTTT; d_call: NA; j_call: TRBJ1-5; v_call: TRBV15; clone_size: NA
cdr3_aa: CASSLGAGQPQHF; cdr3_nt: TGCGCCAGCAGCTTGGGAGCAGGACAGCCCCAGCATTTT; d_call: NA; j_call: TRBJ1-5; v_call: TRBV5-1; clone_size: NA
cdr3_aa: CASSVDSNTEAFF; cdr3_nt: TGTGCCAGCTCAGTTGACTCGAACACTGAAGCTTTCTTT; d_call: NA; j_call: TRBJ1-1; v_call: TRBV18; clone_size: NA
cdr3_aa: CASPITGGPQPQHF; cdr3_nt: TGCGCCAGCCCGATTACAGGGGGGCCCCAGCCCCAGCATTTT; d_call: TRBD1; j_call: TRBJ1-5; v_call: TRBV10-1; clone_size: NA
cdr3_aa: CSVREMTDQDTQYF; cdr3_nt: TGCAGCGTTAGGGAGATGACAGACCAAGATACGCAGTATTTT; d_call: NA; j_call: TRBJ2-3; v_call: TRBV29-1; clone_size: NA
cdr3_aa: CASSYSQGEHSYEQYF; cdr3_nt: TGTGCCAGCAGTTACTCTCAGGGGGAGCACTCCTACGAGCAGTACTTC; d_call: TRBD1; j_call: TRBJ2-7; v_call: TRBV6-5; clone_size: once
cdr3_aa: CASSPGSGEQYF; cdr3_nt: TGTGCCAGCAGCCCAGGGAGCGGCGAGCAGTACTTC; d_call: NA; j_call: TRBJ2-7; v_call: TRBV11-3; clone_size: NA
cdr3_aa: CARSKGQGGKSQETQYF; cdr3_nt: TGTGCCAGAAGCAAAGGACAGGGGGGAAAGAGCCAAGAGACCCAGTACTTC; d_call: TRBD1; j_call: TRBJ2-5; v_call: TRBV5-3; clone_size: NA
cdr3_aa: CAWSKGGKNIQYF; cdr3_nt: TGTGCCTGGAGTAAGGGGGGAAAAAACATTCAGTACTTC; d_call: NA; j_call: TRBJ2-4; v_call: TRBV30; clone_size: NA
cdr3_aa: CASRERTGELFF; cdr3_nt: TGTGCCAGCAGGGAACGGACCGGGGAGCTGTTTTTT; d_call: NA; j_call: TRBJ2-2; v_call: TRBV28; clone_size: NA
cdr3_aa: CASSRDSGAYEQYF; cdr3_nt: TGTGCCAGCAGTAGAGATAGCGGGGCCTACGAGCAGTACTTC; d_call: TRBD2; j_call: TRBJ2-7; v_call: TRBV27; clone_size: NA
cdr3_aa: CASSSNRGGGETQYF; cdr3_nt: TGTGCCAGCAGTTCCAACAGGGGCGGAGGGGAGACCCAGTACTTC; d_call: NA; j_call: TRBJ2-5; v_call: TRBV28; clone_size: NA
cdr3_aa: CASSQELMAGFNGDTQYF; cdr3_nt: TGTGCCAGCAGCCAAGAGCTCATGGCGGGATTCAATGGGGATACGCAGTATTTT; d_call: NA; j_call: TRBJ2-3; v_call: TRBV4-2; clone_size: NA
cdr3_aa: CASSSVRNEKLFF; cdr3_nt: TGTGCCAGCAGCTCCGTGAGAAATGAAAAACTGTTTTTT; d_call: NA; j_call: TRBJ1-4; v_call: TRBV5-4; clone_size: NA
cdr3_aa: CASSPARGVNQPQHF; cdr3_nt: TGTGCCAGCTCACCAGCCAGGGGGGTCAATCAGCCCCAGCATTTT; d_call: TRBD1; j_call: TRBJ1-5; v_call: TRBV18; clone_size: NA
cdr3_aa: CASGLAATYEQYF; cdr3_nt: TGTGCCAGCGGACTAGCGGCAACTTACGAGCAGTACTTC; d_call: TRBD2; j_call: TRBJ2-7; v_call: TRBV12-3/TRBV12-4; clone_size: NA
cdr3_aa: CASSFRGQETQYF; cdr3_nt: TGCGCCAGCAGCTTCAGGGGACAAGAGACCCAGTACTTC; d_call: NA; j_call: TRBJ2-5; v_call: TRBV5-1; clone_size: NA